This T cell receptor beta chain comes out of a study of shared clonotypes between healthy human individuals. General observations from the study: Relative to their counterparts shared across all four donors, non-shared clonotypes exhibited diminished generation probabilities.

Selected positively for CCR7 and CD45RO-negative, naive CD8 cells excluded terminally differentiated effector memory CD45RA+ cells. In germline, CDR1 is MGHDK, CDR2 SYGVNS. Trimming took 1 base from V and 0 from J, leaving 7 bases between them. There are 15 residues in the CDR3. In regard to this clone: Its antigen is currently unknown.

Data came from immunoSEQ multiplex PCR; TCRdb stores just in-frame clones and leaves some out. The sample includes around 1,900,000 clones, 90% to 95% of them seen just once. This receptor was identified in a man aged 18 to 29 in good health. Some clones in this sample may be carry-over from other donors' samples. The chain employs TRBV25-1 and TRBJ1-3; D is unclear. Sequencing was performed on naive CD8+ T cells from PBMCs. CDR3 coding DNA: TGTGCCAGCAGTGAATGGGAGAACTCTGGAAACACCATATATTTT. It codes for CASSEWENSGNTIYF.